The present entry profiles one TCR beta chain with its context. Primers for the PCR totalled 60 Vbeta and 13 Jbeta. Assay: immunoSEQ multiplex PCR; the TCRdb copy retains only in-frame clones and omits some. There are fewer than 110,000 clones in the sample; roughly 80% occur only once, and approximately 2.4% lies in the top ten. The CDR3 extends over 15 amino acids. Germline lookup yields CDR1 KGHSH and CDR2 LQKENI. V dropped 2 bases and J dropped 2 bases, with 10 bases sitting between them. The data originate from a study of cytomegalovirus exposure and HLA in healthy donors. The TCR comes from a man aged 25 to 40 in good health and CMV-seropositive. Sequences were obtained from PBMCs. The rearrangement links TRBV18 to TRBJ1-3, with a tentative D call TRBD1 (6 bases). This chain's CDR3 is CASSPRTVPGNTIYF. DNA of the CDR3: TGTGCCAGCTCACCAAGGACAGTCCCTGGAAACACCATATATTTT. Full variable domain (missing parts from reference TRBV18 and TRBJ1-3): NAGVMQNPRHLVRRRGQEARLRCSPMKGHSHVYWYRQLPEEGLKFMVYLQKENIIDESGMPKERFSAEFPKEGPSILRIQQVVRGDSAAYFCASSPRTVPGNTIYFGEGSWLTVV.